This entry lists 4 T cell receptor beta chains sequenced from one sample in a study of beta chain features in type 1 diabetes. Expressed TCRB transcripts were sequenced after all isolated RNA was converted to cDNA. Sequencing was performed with immunoSEQ multiplex PCR; in TCRdb, only in-frame clones are kept and a portion is missing. This sample has about 410,000 clones, with 11% to 15% found just once. The sequenced material came from naive CD4+ T cells from blood. These receptors all stem from a man aged 25-40 years in good health.

The gene calls are TRBV11-3 and TRBJ2-1; maybe TRBD2 (5 bases). The CDR3 is 16 amino acids. CDR1 SGHNT and CDR2 YENEEA come from the germline V gene. The ends were cut back, 6 bases at V and 2 bases at J, with 17 bases in the middle. The CDR3, as DNA: TGTGCCAGCAGTCGGGTTACGCGGGCGCCCTACAATGAGCAGTTCTTC. This sequence encodes CASSRVTRAPYNEQFF.

This chain joins TRBV10-3 and TRBJ2-3; no definite D call. The CDR3 has 15 amino acids. V lost 2 bases and J 6 bases, leaving 15 bases between the germline ends. Germline V CDR1 and CDR2: ENHRY, SYGVKD. In nucleotides, the CDR3 is TGTGCCATCAGTGAGCCCAATGTAGCCCGGGATACGCAGTATTTT. This sequence encodes CAISEPNVARDTQYF.

This clone has just a few counts. The chain has TRBV7-2 and TRBJ1-2; tentatively, D is TRBD1 (5 bases). This CDR3 comprises 13 residues. Germline CDR1 is SGHTA and CDR2 is FQGNSA. Trimming left V 1 base short and J 4 bases short, with 7 bases between. Here the CDR3 reads CASSLDGGYGYTF. The CDR3 coding sequence is TGTGCCAGCAGCTTAGACGGGGGCTATGGCTACACCTTC.

The rearrangement joins TRBV5-1 to TRBJ2-5; D gene uncertain. This CDR3 contains 14 residues. Germline V gives CDR1 SGHRS, CDR2 YFSETQ. Trimming took 0 bases from V and 4 from J, leaving 10 bases between them. Here the CDR3 reads CASSLDYSGETQYF. The CDR3 region has the DNA TGCGCCAGCAGCTTGGACTATTCAGGAGAGACCCAGTACTTC.